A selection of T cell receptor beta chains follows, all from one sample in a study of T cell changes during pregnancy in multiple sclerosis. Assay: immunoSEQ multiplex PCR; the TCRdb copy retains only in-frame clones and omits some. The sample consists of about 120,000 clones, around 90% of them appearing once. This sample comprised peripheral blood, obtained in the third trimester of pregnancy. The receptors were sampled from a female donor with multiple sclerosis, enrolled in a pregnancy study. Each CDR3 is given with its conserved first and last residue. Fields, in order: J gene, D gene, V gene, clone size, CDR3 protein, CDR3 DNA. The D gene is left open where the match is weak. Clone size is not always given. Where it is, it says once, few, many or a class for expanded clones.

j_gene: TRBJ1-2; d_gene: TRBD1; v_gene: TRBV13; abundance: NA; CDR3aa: CASSLFDRGGYTF; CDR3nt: TGTGCCAGCAGCTTATTTGACAGGGGTGGCTACACCTTC
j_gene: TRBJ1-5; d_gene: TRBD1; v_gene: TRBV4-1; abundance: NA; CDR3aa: CASSQGQGNQPQHF; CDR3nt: TGCGCCAGCAGCCAAGGACAGGGTAATCAGCCCCAGCATTTT
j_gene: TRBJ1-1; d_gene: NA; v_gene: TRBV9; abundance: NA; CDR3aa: CASSPRGGTEAFF; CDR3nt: TGTGCCAGCAGCCCACGGGGAGGAACTGAAGCTTTCTTT
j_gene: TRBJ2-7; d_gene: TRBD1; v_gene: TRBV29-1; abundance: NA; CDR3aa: CSVRDSPYEQYF; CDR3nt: TGCAGCGTACGGGACAGCCCCTACGAGCAGTACTTC
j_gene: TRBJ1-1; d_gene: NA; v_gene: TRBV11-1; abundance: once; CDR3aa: CASSLGGVRNTEAFF; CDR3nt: TGTGCCAGCAGCTTGGGGGGGGTCCGGAACACTGAAGCTTTCTTT
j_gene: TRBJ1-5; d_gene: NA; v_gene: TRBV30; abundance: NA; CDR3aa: CAWSLGSNQPQHF; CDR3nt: TGTGCCTGGAGTTTGGGCAGCAATCAGCCCCAGCATTTT
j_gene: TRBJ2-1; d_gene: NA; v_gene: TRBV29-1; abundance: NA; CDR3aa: CSVQRSGSYNEQFF; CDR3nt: TGCAGCGTGCAGCGTTCCGGCTCCTACAATGAGCAGTTCTTC
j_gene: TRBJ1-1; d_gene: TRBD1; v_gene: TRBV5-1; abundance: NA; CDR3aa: CASSLEGGARNTEAFF; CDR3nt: TGCGCCAGCAGCTTGGAAGGGGGCGCACGGAACACTGAAGCTTTCTTT
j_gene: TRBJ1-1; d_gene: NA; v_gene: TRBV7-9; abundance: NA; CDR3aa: CASSSTPNTEAFF; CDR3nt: TGTGCCAGCAGCTCCACACCAAACACTGAAGCTTTCTTT
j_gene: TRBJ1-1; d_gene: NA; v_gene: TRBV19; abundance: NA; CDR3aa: CASSIGRDTEAFF; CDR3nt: TGTGCCAGTAGTATCGGCCGGGACACTGAAGCTTTCTTT
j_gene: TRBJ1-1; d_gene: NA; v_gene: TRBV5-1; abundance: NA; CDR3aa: CASSLTADTEAFF; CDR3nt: TGCGCCAGCAGCTTGACAGCCGACACTGAAGCTTTCTTT
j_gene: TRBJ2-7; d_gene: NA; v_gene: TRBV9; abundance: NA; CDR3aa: CASSVGGEGYYEQYF; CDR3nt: TGTGCCAGCAGCGTAGGGGGCGAAGGGTACTACGAGCAGTACTTC
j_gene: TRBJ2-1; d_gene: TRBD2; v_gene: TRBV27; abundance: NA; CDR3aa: CASSSPGGLAWSEQFF; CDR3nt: TGTGCCAGCAGTTCACCCGGGGGACTAGCGTGGAGTGAGCAGTTCTTC
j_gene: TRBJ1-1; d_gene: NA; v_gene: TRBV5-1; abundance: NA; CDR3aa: CASSLSAPGTEAFF; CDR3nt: TGCGCCAGCAGCTTGTCAGCCCCGGGCACTGAAGCTTTCTTT
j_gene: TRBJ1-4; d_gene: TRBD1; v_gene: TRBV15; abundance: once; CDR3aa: CATSGGTAEKLFF; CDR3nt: TGTGCCACCAGCGGCGGGACAGCTGAAAAACTGTTTTTT
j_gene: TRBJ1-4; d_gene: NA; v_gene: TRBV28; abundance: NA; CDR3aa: CASSEPDPRVTDEKLFF; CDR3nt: TGTGCCAGCAGTGAACCCGACCCCCGGGTAACTGATGAAAAACTGTTTTTT
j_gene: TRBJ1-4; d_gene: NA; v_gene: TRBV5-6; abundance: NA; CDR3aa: CASSLVGRGRIGNEKLFF; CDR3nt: TGTGCCAGCAGCTTGGTAGGGAGGGGCCGGATTGGTAATGAAAAACTGTTTTTT
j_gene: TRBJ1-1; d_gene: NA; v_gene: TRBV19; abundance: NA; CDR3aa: CASRTIIGQLNTEAFF; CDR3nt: TGTGCCAGTAGAACCATAATAGGACAGTTGAACACTGAAGCTTTCTTT
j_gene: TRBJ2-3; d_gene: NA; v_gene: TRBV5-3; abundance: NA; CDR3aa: CARSLIGAGDTQYF; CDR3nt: TGTGCCAGAAGCCTGATAGGGGCTGGAGATACGCAGTATTTT
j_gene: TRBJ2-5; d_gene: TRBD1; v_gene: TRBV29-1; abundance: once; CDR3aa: CSVRQGSQETQYF; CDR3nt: TGCAGCGTTAGACAGGGGAGCCAAGAGACCCAGTACTTC
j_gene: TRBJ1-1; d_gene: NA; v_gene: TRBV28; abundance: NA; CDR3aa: CASSVRATEAFF; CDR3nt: TGTGCCAGCAGCGTGAGGGCCACTGAAGCTTTCTTT
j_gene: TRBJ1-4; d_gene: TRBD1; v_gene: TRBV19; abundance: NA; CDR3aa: CASSIGTATSNEKLFF; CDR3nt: TGTGCCAGTAGTATCGGGACAGCGACTAGTAATGAAAAACTGTTTTTT
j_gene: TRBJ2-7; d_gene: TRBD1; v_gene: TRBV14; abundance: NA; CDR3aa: CASAIGGRVYEQYF; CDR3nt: TGTGCCAGCGCAATAGGGGGCCGCGTTTACGAGCAGTACTTC
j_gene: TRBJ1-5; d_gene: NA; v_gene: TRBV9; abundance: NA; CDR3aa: CASSVGGGNQPQHF; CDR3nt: TGTGCCAGCAGCGTGGGGGGTGGAAATCAGCCCCAGCATTTT
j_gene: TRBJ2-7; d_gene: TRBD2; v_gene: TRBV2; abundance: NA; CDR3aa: CASSRTSRGYEQYF; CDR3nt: TGTGCCAGCAGTCGGACTAGTAGGGGCTACGAGCAGTACTTC
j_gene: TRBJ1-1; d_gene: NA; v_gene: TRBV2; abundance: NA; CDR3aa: CASSEGGSRAFF; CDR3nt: TGTGCCAGCAGTGAGGGGGGGTCGAGGGCTTTCTTT
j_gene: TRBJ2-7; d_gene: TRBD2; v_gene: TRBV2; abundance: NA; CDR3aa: CASRRELEQYF; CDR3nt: TGTGCCAGCAGGCGGGAGCTCGAGCAGTACTTC
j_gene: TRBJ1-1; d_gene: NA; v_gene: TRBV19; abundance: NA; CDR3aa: CASSMRQLTEAFF; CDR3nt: TGTGCCAGTAGTATGAGACAGCTCACTGAAGCTTTCTTT
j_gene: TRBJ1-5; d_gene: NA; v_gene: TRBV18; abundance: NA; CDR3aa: CASSPRATNQPQHF; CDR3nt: TGTGCCAGCTCACCACGGGCCACCAATCAGCCCCAGCATTTT
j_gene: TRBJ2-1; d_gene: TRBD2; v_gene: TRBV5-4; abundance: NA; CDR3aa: CASTSLAGASSYNEQFF; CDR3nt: TGTGCCAGCACCTCTCTAGCGGGGGCCTCCTCCTACAATGAGCAGTTCTTC
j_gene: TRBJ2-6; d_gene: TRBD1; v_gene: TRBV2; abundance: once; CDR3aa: CASGPGQGNSGANVLTF; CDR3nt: TGTGCCAGCGGCCCGGGACAGGGTAATTCCGGGGCCAACGTCCTGACTTTC
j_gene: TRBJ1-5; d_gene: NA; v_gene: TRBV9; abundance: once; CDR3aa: CASSADSYSNQPQHF; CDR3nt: TGTGCCAGCAGCGCCGACAGTTATAGCAATCAGCCCCAGCATTTT
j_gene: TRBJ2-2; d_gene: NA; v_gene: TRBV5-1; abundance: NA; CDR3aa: CASSLSQRVNTGELFF; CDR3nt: TGCGCCAGCAGCTTGAGTCAGCGAGTGAACACCGGGGAGCTGTTTTTT
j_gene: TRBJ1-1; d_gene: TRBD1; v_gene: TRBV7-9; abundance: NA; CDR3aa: CASSLRTGMNTEAFF; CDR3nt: TGTGCCAGCAGCTTACGGACAGGGATGAACACTGAAGCTTTCTTT
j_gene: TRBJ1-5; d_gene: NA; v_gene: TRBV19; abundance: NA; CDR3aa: CASSTGHLSNQPQHF; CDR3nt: TGTGCCAGTAGTACGGGACACCTTAGCAATCAGCCCCAGCATTTT
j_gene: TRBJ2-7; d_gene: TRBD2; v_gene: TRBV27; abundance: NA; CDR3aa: CASSLGTSLIDEQYF; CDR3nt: TGTGCCAGCAGTTTGGGGACTAGCCTTATCGACGAGCAGTACTTC